Presented here are 19 T cell receptor beta chains from one specimen sequenced in a study of beta chain features in type 1 diabetes. The entirety of the isolated RNA underwent reverse transcription, so expressed TCRB transcripts were sequenced. The method was immunoSEQ multiplex PCR; TCRdb's version includes in-frame clones alone and lacks a portion of them. The table has about 350,000 clones, around 20% seen once. The sequencing sample was made of naive CD4+ T cells from blood. Every receptor here comes from a woman aged 18-29 years in good health.

In its sample, this clone was seen a few times. The chain is built from TRBV18 and TRBJ2-7; D perhaps matches TRBD2 (5 bases). Trimming took off 3 bases at V and 3 bases at J, with 9 bases between the two ends. Germline V gives CDR1 KGHSH, CDR2 LQKENI. The CDR3 totals 13 residues. The CDR3 DNA reads TGTGCCAGCTCACCCGGGATAGACTACGAGCAGTACTTC. Its protein product is CASSPGIDYEQYF.

The chain uses TRBV23-1 and TRBJ2-7; TRBD2 might be the D (6 bases). TRBV23-1 is assigned to the ORF class and has an uncertain function. Trimming shortened V by 8 bases and J by 3 bases, and 11 bases separated the two germline ends. The CDR3 consists of 12 residues. The CDR3 DNA follows: TGCGCCAGCCAAGTGGGGGGCTACGAGCAGTACTTC. It yields the protein CASQVGGYEQYF.

This clone occurred a few times. The J gene is TRBJ2-1, the V gene TRBV9; 16 nucleotides match TRBD2. V trimming: 0 bases; J trimming: 8 bases; junction bases outside the gene matches: 2. CDR3 length: 16 amino acids. The germline gives CDR1 SGDLS, CDR2 YYNGEE. The CDR3 DNA follows: TGTGCCAGCAGCGTAGGGGGGACTAGCGGGAGGGATGAGCAGTTCTTC. It encodes CASSVGGTSGRDEQFF. The full variable domain, completed using reference TRBV9 and TRBJ2-1, is DSGVTQTPKHLITATGQRVTLRCSPRSGDLSVYWYQQSLDQGLQFLIQYYNGEERAKGNILERFSAQQFPDLHSELNLSSLELGDSALYFCASSVGGTSGRDEQFFGPGTRLTVL.

V gene TRBV5-4 combines with J gene TRBJ1-1; D gene ambiguous. The CDR3 covers 16 residues. Germline CDR1 and CDR2: SGHNT and YYREEE (reference sequence). Trimming pared 0 bases from V and 1 base from J, leaving 13 bases between. CDR3 protein: CASSLEVGRGNTEAFF. CDR3 nucleotides: TGTGCCAGCAGCTTGGAGGTCGGGCGGGGGAACACTGAAGCTTTCTTT.

In its sample, this clone was seen a few times. The chain uses TRBV19 and TRBJ2-7; 8 bases align to TRBD2. This CDR3 is built from 16 residues. From germline, CDR1 is LNHDA and CDR2 SQIVND (reference sequence). Germline trimming cut 3 bases from V and 3 bases from J; bases unmatched to any gene: 10. The DNA for the CDR3 is TGTGCCAGTAGTATGAACGTCGGGACTAGTGGCTACGAGCAGTACTTC. This encodes CASSMNVGTSGYEQYF.

This chain connects TRBV12-5 to TRBJ1-2; 10 positions agree with TRBD1. This CDR3 is built from 16 residues. From germline, CDR1 is LGHNT and CDR2 FRNRAP. V lost 4 bases and J lost 2; bases outside the gene matches: 7. CDR3 DNA: TGTGCTAGTGGTTCCGGGACAGGGGTACTCAACTATGGCTACACCTTC. Amino acids: CASGSGTGVLNYGYTF.

This rearrangement joins TRBV2 to TRBJ2-6, with 7 bases matching TRBD1. The germline gives CDR1 SNHLY, CDR2 FYNNEI. The CDR3 covers 15 residues. The junction had 5 bases not matched to a gene; V was cut back by 5 bases and J by 4 bases. The CDR3 reads CASSSTGTGANVLTF. CDR3 sequence (DNA): TGTGCCAGCAGTTCGACAGGGACCGGGGCCAACGTCCTGACTTTC.

This chain uses TRBV19 with TRBJ1-5, with 9 bases identical to TRBD1. Per germline, CDR1 LNHDA and CDR2 SQIVND (reference sequence). CDR3 length: 15 residues. The V and J ends lost 4 bases and 5 bases, in that order; junction bases with no gene match: 6. DNA of the CDR3: TGTGCCAGTAGTAGAGATACAGGGGGCGATCAGCCCCAGCATTTT. Translating it yields CASSRDTGGDQPQHF.

There are a few counts of this clone. The V gene is TRBV9, the J gene TRBJ2-2, with D tentatively TRBD1 (5 bases). The CDR3 covers 15 residues. V was shortened by 2 bases and J by 6 bases, with 14 bases between the two germline ends. Per the germline V gene, CDR1 is SGDLS and CDR2 is YYNGEE. CDR3 loop: CASSVGGRVSGELFF. The CDR3 nucleotides are TGTGCCAGCAGCGTTGGTGGCAGGGTCTCCGGGGAGCTGTTTTTT.

The J gene is TRBJ2-7, the V gene TRBV6-5, with D possibly being TRBD2 (6 bases). There are 14 residues in the CDR3. Trimming stripped 6 bases from V and 7 bases from J, with 19 bases between. The germline CDR1 and CDR2 sequences are MNHEY and SVGAGI. The CDR3 loop reads CASSRMTEGGEQYF. DNA for the CDR3: TGTGCCAGCAGCAGGATGACAGAGGGAGGAGAGCAGTACTTC.

The J gene is TRBJ1-5, the V gene TRBV7-2, with a tentative D call TRBD1 (6 bases). Germline loops: CDR1 SGHTA, CDR2 FQGNSA. The CDR3 is 15 residues long. V dropped 5 bases and J dropped 5 bases, with 16 bases sitting between them. CDR3 loop: CASSPSRGGDQPQHF. CDR3 nucleotides: TGTGCCAGCAGCCCGTCCAGAGGGGGGGATCAGCCCCAGCATTTT. Full variable domain (outside the CDR3, taken from reference TRBV7-2 and TRBJ1-5): GAGVSQSPSNKVTEKGKDVELRCDPISGHTALYWYRQSLGQGLEFLIYFQGNSAPDKSGLPSDRFSAERTGGSVSTLTIQRTQQEDSAVYLCASSPSRGGDQPQHFGDGTRLSIL.

This clone was counted only a few times. V usage is TRBV2 and J usage is TRBJ2-1; 11 bases are a match to TRBD2. The CDR3 contains 14 residues. Germline values: CDR1 SNHLY, CDR2 FYNNEI. V trimming: 7 bases; J trimming: 10 bases; junction bases outside the gene matches: 9. CDR3 protein: CASTPLTSGDEQFF. Here the CDR3 DNA reads TGTGCCAGCACCCCCCTGACTAGCGGGGACGAGCAGTTCTTC.

The V gene is TRBV5-4, the J gene TRBJ2-7, with 8 nucleotides matching TRBD2. The CDR3 is 15 amino acids. The V segment lost 4 bases and the J segment 2 bases; nucleotides outside the gene matches: 8. Germline CDR1 SGHNT, CDR2 YYREEE (reference sequence). CDR3 sequence: CASSPGGAETYEQYF. The CDR3 DNA reads as TGTGCCAGCAGCCCCGGGGGGGCGGAAACCTACGAGCAGTACTTC.

CDR3 residues: CASSLGAGASYEQYF. CDR3 bases: TGTGCCAGCAGCTTGGGAGCGGGAGCTTCCTACGAGCAGTACTTC. The chain is built from TRBV5-4 and TRBJ2-7; 8 bases match TRBD2. This CDR3 is built from 15 residues. Per germline, CDR1 SGHNT and CDR2 YYREEE (reference sequence). Unmatched junction bases numbered 3, after V lost 0 bases and J lost 1 base.

This clone has just a few counts. This chain joins TRBV6-6 and TRBJ2-7; TRBD1 aligns across 7 bases. CDR3 length equals 13 residues. The V gene end was trimmed by 4 bases and the J gene end by 7 bases; junction bases not matched to a gene: 7. Looked up from germline, CDR1 is MNHNY and CDR2 is SVGAGI (reference sequence). This CDR3 is CASSSPMDREQYF. In DNA, the CDR3 is TGTGCCAGCAGTTCACCCATGGACAGGGAGCAGTACTTC.

V and J are TRBV27 and TRBJ2-1, with TRBD1 matching over 9 bases. The CDR3 loop spans 14 amino acids. V was pared by 3 bases and J by 15 bases, with 12 bases of the junction left unmatched. Per the germline V gene, CDR1 is MNHEY and CDR2 is SMNVEV (reference sequence). CDR3 sequence (DNA): TGTGCCAGCAGTTTCGCACCGGGACAGGGTAAAGTGTTCTTC. Translation: CASSFAPGQGKVFF.

This clone was recorded a few times. This specimen includes other DNA sequences encoding the same CDR3. V is TRBV19 and J is TRBJ2-6; no clear D. Per germline, CDR1 LNHDA and CDR2 SQIVND (reference sequence). This CDR3 contains 13 residues. The V end lost 6 bases, the J end lost 0 bases, and 3 bases lay between the germline ends. Here the CDR3 reads CASSSSGANVLTF. The CDR3 nucleotides are TGTGCCAGTAGCTCCTCTGGGGCCAACGTCCTGACTTTC.

The sample holds a few counts of this clone. V usage is TRBV14 and J usage is TRBJ2-1; tentatively, D is TRBD1 (6 bases). The germline gives CDR1 SGHDN, CDR2 FVKESK. This CDR3 is 12 amino acids long. V was clipped by 2 bases and J by 9 bases, with 8 bases between them. This CDR3 is CASSQWGLEQFF. CDR3 DNA sequence: TGTGCCAGCAGCCAATGGGGGCTTGAGCAGTTCTTC.

The V call is TRBV5-1, the J call TRBJ2-1; D perhaps matches TRBD1 (6 bases). The CDR3 is 15 amino acids. Germline CDR1 is SGHRS and CDR2 is YFSETQ. Trimming cost V 6 bases and J 8 bases, with 21 bases left between them. CDR3 loop: CASTLTGTRRDEQFF. In DNA form, the CDR3 reads TGCGCCAGCACCCTTACAGGGACCCGGAGAGATGAGCAGTTCTTC.